A single sample gave rise to the 2 T cell receptor beta chains below, sequenced in a study of blood T cell repertoires in COVID-19. Sequencing used immunoSEQ multiplex PCR; TCRdb keeps in-frame clones, though not all of them. The sample has about 270,000 clones, 88% seen once. Sequenced input: PBMCs or T cells enriched from blood (not recorded which). Source of these receptors: a woman in her fifties or sixties who had recovered from COVID-19.

The gene calls are TRBV6-2 or TRBV6-3 and TRBJ1-2; D might be TRBD1 (5 bases). Germline CDR1 is MNHEY and CDR2 is SVGEGT. The length of the CDR3 is 17 residues. Trimming left V 2 bases short and J 4 bases short, with 20 bases between. In DNA form, the CDR3 reads TGTGCCAGCAGTTACGCACGGGACGCCGGGGGACTCTATGGCTACACCTTC. Translated, it gives CASSYARDAGGLYGYTF.

J is TRBJ2-1 and V is TRBV28; D unclear. The CDR3 sequence is 14 residues long. The germline V gene encodes CDR1 MDHEN and CDR2 SYDVKM. V shed 7 bases and J shed 7 bases, with 17 bases lying between them. CDR3 bases: TGTGCCAGCAACAAAACCCCGCCCTCAAATGAGCAGTTCTTC. Amino acids: CASNKTPPSNEQFF.